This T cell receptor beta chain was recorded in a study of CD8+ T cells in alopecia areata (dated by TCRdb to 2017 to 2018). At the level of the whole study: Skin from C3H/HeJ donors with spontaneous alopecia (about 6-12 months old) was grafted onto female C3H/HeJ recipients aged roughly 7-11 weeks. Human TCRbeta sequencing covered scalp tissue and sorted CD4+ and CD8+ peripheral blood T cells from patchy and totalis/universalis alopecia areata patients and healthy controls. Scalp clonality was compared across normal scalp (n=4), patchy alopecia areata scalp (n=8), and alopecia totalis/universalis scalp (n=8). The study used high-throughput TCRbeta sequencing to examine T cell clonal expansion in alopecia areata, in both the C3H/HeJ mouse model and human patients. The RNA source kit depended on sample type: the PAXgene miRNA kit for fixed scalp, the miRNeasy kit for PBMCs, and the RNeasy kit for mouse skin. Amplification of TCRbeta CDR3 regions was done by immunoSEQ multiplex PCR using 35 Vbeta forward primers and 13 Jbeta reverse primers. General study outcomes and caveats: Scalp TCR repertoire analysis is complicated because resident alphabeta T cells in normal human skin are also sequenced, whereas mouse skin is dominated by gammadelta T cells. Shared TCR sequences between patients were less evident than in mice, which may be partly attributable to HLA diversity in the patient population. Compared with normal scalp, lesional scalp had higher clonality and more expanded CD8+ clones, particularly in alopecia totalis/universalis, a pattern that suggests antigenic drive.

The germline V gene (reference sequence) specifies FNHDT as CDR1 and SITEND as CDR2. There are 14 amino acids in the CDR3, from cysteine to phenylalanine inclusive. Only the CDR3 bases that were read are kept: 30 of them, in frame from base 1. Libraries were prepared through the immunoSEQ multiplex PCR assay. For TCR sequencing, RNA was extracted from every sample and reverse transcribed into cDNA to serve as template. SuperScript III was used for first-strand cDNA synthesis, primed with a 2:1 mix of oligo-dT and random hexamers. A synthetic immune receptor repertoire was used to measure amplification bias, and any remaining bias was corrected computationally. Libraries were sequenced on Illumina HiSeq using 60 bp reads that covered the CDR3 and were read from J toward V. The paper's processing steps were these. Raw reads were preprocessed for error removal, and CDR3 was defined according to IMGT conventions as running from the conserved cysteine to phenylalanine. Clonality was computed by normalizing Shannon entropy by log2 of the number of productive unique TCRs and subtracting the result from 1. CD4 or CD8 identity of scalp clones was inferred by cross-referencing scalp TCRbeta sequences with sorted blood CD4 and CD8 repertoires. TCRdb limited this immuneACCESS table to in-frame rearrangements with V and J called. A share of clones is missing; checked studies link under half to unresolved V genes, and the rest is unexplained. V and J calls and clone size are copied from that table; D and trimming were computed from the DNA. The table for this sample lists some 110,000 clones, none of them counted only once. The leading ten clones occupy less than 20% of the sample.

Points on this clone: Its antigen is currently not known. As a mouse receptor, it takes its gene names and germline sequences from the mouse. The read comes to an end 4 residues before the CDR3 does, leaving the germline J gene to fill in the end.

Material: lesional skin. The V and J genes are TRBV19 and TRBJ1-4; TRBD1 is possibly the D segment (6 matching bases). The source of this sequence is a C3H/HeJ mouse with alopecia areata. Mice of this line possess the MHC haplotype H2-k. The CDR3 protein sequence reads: CASSPTHRAERLFF. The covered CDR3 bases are TGTGCCAGCAGCCCCACCCACAGGGCCGAA. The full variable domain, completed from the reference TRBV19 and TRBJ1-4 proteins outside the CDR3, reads GGIITQTPKFLIGQEGQKLTLKCQQNFNHDTMYWYRQDSGKGLRLIYYSITENDLQKGDLSEGYDASREKKSSFSLTVTSAQKNEMAVFLCASSPTHRAERLFFGHGTKLSVL.